A selection of T cell receptor beta chains follows, all from one sample in a study of control samples from healthy donors and cancer patients. Sequenced by immunoSEQ multiplex PCR; TCRdb stores in-frame clones only, minus some. This sample yields 95,000 to 130,000 clones, of which more than 75% are seen a single time; under 2.5% belongs to the top ten. Sequenced material: blood. These TCRs come from a woman in her seventies in good health. The CDR3 runs from the conserved cysteine through the conserved F or W. The order of the fields is V gene, D gene, J gene, clone size, CDR3 protein, CDR3 DNA. A D gene is named only where the DNA matches it firmly. Clone size is shown for a subset of rows, as once, few, many or a class of expanded clone.

TRBV7-9,-,TRBJ2-5,-,CASSDVAGETQYF,TGTGCCAGCAGCGATGTCGCCGGCGAGACCCAGTACTTC
TRBV2,TRBD1,TRBJ2-1,-,CASRLRSGTGNGEQFF,TGTGCCAGCAGGCTTCGCTCCGGGACAGGGAATGGGGAGCAGTTCTTC
TRBV18,TRBD1,TRBJ1-1,-,CASSPPGQTGAEAFF,TGTGCCAGCTCACCACCGGGACAGACGGGAGCTGAAGCTTTCTTT
TRBV2,-,TRBJ2-2,-,CASSPQGTGELFF,TGTGCCAGCAGTCCTCAGGGGACCGGGGAGCTGTTTTTT
TRBV27,-,TRBJ1-2,-,CASSFTGGGGDGYTF,TGTGCCAGCAGTTTCACCGGGGGGGGAGGAGATGGCTACACCTTC
TRBV13,-,TRBJ1-2,-,CASSLAQAGRYGYTF,TGTGCCAGCAGCTTAGCCCAGGCGGGACGGTATGGCTACACCTTC
TRBV24-1,-,TRBJ2-5,-,CATSDNREGLETQYF,TGTGCCACCAGTGATAACAGGGAGGGTTTAGAGACCCAGTACTTC
TRBV5-4,-,TRBJ2-5,-,CASSLAGTLKETQYF,TGTGCCAGCAGCTTGGCAGGGACACTAAAAGAGACCCAGTACTTC
TRBV12-5,-,TRBJ2-1,-,CASGLSQHTAYNEQFF,TGTGCTAGTGGTTTGTCTCAGCACACAGCCTACAATGAGCAGTTCTTC
TRBV11-2,-,TRBJ1-4,once,CASRAVNEKLFF,TGTGCCAGCCGTGCAGTCAATGAAAAACTGTTTTTT
TRBV5-1,TRBD1,TRBJ2-4,-,CASSPRTGGENIQYF,TGCGCCAGCAGCCCTCGGACAGGGGGCGAGAACATTCAGTACTTC
TRBV18,-,TRBJ1-1,-,CASSPTGAGTEAFF,TGTGCCAGCTCTCCCACGGGGGCTGGCACTGAAGCTTTCTTT
TRBV6-6,-,TRBJ1-1,-,CASKPTGTSEAFF,TGTGCCAGCAAACCGACCGGGACGAGTGAAGCTTTCTTT
TRBV28,-,TRBJ2-7,-,CASSGPGRTYEQYF,TGTGCCAGCTCCGGCCCGGGGAGGACCTACGAGCAGTACTTC
TRBV28,-,TRBJ2-5,-,CASSLVGAMTGETQYF,TGTGCCAGCAGTTTAGTAGGGGCGATGACCGGGGAGACCCAGTACTTC
TRBV7-3,-,TRBJ2-6,-,CASTPGQAPGANVLTF,TGTGCCAGCACCCCGGGACAAGCACCCGGGGCCAACGTCCTGACTTTC
TRBV7-8,-,TRBJ2-3,-,CASTSSDTQYF,TGTGCCAGCACCTCTTCAGATACGCAGTATTTT
TRBV11-1,TRBD1,TRBJ2-7,-,CACAGGPYEQYF,TGTGCTTGCGCAGGGGGCCCCTACGAGCAGTACTTC
TRBV7-2,-,TRBJ1-1,-,CASSLLGFAEAFF,TGTGCCAGCAGCTTATTAGGGTTCGCTGAAGCTTTCTTT
TRBV6-5,-,TRBJ2-3,-,CASSFRGARGTDTQYF,TGTGCCAGCAGTTTTCGGGGGGCGCGAGGTACAGATACGCAGTATTTT
TRBV19,TRBD2,TRBJ2-1,-,CASSIYGGEREQFF,TGTGCCAGTAGTATATACGGGGGGGAGCGTGAGCAGTTCTTC
TRBV3-1/TRBV3-2,-,TRBJ1-1,-,CASSQGLAPLTEAFF,TGTGCCAGCAGCCAAGGGCTAGCCCCTCTCACTGAAGCTTTCTTT
TRBV18,-,TRBJ1-1,-,CASSLVGDTEAFF,TGTGCCAGCTCACTTGTAGGGGACACTGAAGCTTTCTTT
TRBV11-1,-,TRBJ1-6,-,CASSFEAYNSPLHF,TGTGCCAGCAGCTTCGAGGCCTATAATTCACCCCTCCACTTT
TRBV5-1,-,TRBJ2-7,-,CASRPVGFYEQYF,TGCGCCAGCAGGCCAGTGGGATTCTACGAGCAGTACTTC
TRBV3-1/TRBV3-2,-,TRBJ1-1,-,CASSQVQGSGTEAFF,TGTGCCAGCAGCCAAGTACAGGGAAGTGGCACTGAAGCTTTCTTT
TRBV3-1/TRBV3-2,TRBD2,TRBJ2-7,-,CASSPLAGEQYF,TGTGCCAGCAGCCCACTAGCGGGAGAGCAGTACTTC
TRBV9,TRBD1,TRBJ2-1,once,CASSSRDRGVYEQFF,TGTGCCAGCAGCTCCAGGGACAGGGGGGTCTATGAGCAGTTCTTC
TRBV19,-,TRBJ1-6,-,CASSISGQPLHF,TGTGCCAGTAGTATCTCAGGACAGCCCCTCCACTTT
TRBV7-9,-,TRBJ2-3,few,CASSQRPFTDTQYF,TGTGCCAGCAGCCAGCGGCCTTTCACAGATACGCAGTATTTT
TRBV5-4,TRBD1,TRBJ1-2,-,CASSFIQGVQEGYTF,TGTGCCAGCAGCTTTATTCAGGGGGTTCAGGAGGGCTACACCTTC
TRBV5-1,-,TRBJ1-2,-,CASSPNGPGQNYGYTF,TGCGCCAGCAGCCCGAACGGCCCTGGGCAGAACTATGGCTACACCTTC
TRBV7-9,-,TRBJ2-2,-,CASIQGRYTGELFF,TGTGCCAGCATACAGGGCCGTTACACCGGGGAGCTGTTTTTT
TRBV28,-,TRBJ1-2,-,CASSFRPDYGYTF,TGTGCCAGCAGTTTTAGGCCAGACTATGGCTACACCTTC
TRBV18,TRBD1,TRBJ1-4,-,CASSLTGVRDEKLFF,TGTGCCAGCTCGCTAACAGGGGTTCGGGATGAAAAACTGTTTTTT
TRBV2,-,TRBJ1-3,-,CASNSRGSGNTIYF,TGTGCCAGCAATAGCAGGGGCTCTGGAAACACCATATATTTT
TRBV4-3,-,TRBJ1-2,-,CASSQEFGQGPNGYTF,TGCGCCAGCAGCCAAGAGTTCGGCCAGGGCCCTAATGGCTACACCTTC
TRBV5-6,-,TRBJ1-6,-,CASSLVARQENSPLHF,TGTGCCAGCAGCTTGGTAGCGCGGCAGGAAAATTCACCCCTCCACTTT
TRBV6-2/TRBV6-3,TRBD1,TRBJ1-1,-,CASSDRDKTTNTEAFF,TGTGCCAGCAGCGACAGGGACAAAACGACGAACACTGAAGCTTTCTTT
TRBV11-2,-,TRBJ1-2,-,CASSLAGPGYGYTF,TGTGCCAGCAGCTTAGCAGGGCCGGGCTATGGCTACACCTTC
TRBV3-1/TRBV3-2,TRBD2,TRBJ2-1,-,CASSPRGTSGANNEQFF,TGTGCCAGCAGCCCAAGAGGGACTAGCGGGGCAAACAATGAGCAGTTCTTC
TRBV11-2,TRBD1,TRBJ1-2,-,CASSSLGGAQGLSYGYTF,TGTGCCAGCAGCTCCTTGGGTGGGGCACAGGGGTTGAGCTATGGCTACACCTTC
TRBV2,-,TRBJ1-2,-,CASTEANYGYTF,TGTGCCAGCACTGAAGCTAACTATGGCTACACCTTC
TRBV19,-,TRBJ1-3,-,CASSISHFDWSGNTIYF,TGTGCCAGTAGTATATCACACTTCGACTGGTCTGGAAACACCATATATTTT
TRBV4-2,-,TRBJ1-1,-,CASSQAALDGGEAFF,TGTGCCAGCAGCCAAGCCGCACTGGATGGGGGTGAAGCTTTCTTT
TRBV11-2,TRBD2,TRBJ2-5,-,CASSPRAPGLAVQETQYF,TGTGCCAGCAGCCCCCGGGCCCCGGGTCTAGCGGTTCAAGAGACCCAGTACTTC
TRBV12-5,TRBD1,TRBJ2-7,-,CASGFRTGQPVEQYF,TGTGCTAGTGGTTTCCGGACAGGTCAGCCCGTCGAGCAGTACTTC
TRBV29-1,-,TRBJ1-2,-,CSAGGTLHPYGYTF,TGCAGCGCCGGCGGGACGCTTCACCCCTATGGCTACACCTTC
TRBV27,-,TRBJ2-3,few,CASNRGGTDTQYF,TGTGCCAGCAACCGAGGGGGAACTGATACGCAGTATTTT
TRBV3-1/TRBV3-2,TRBD1,TRBJ1-5,-,CASSLGGTHNSNQPQHF,TGTGCCAGCAGCCTAGGGGGCACACACAATAGCAATCAGCCCCAGCATTTT
TRBV2,-,TRBJ2-3,once,CASSSHRPDTQYF,TGTGCCAGCTCGTCCCACCGCCCAGATACGCAGTATTTT
TRBV27,-,TRBJ1-1,-,CASSSRGGNTEAFF,TGTGCCAGCAGTTCCCGGGGGGGCAACACTGAAGCTTTCTTT
TRBV6-5,TRBD1,TRBJ1-2,-,CASSPRDREFHGYTF,TGTGCCAGCAGCCCCCGGGACAGGGAATTCCATGGCTACACCTTC
TRBV7-9,-,TRBJ2-2,once,CAPMQTGTGELFF,TGTGCCCCCATGCAGACAGGCACCGGGGAGCTGTTTTTT
TRBV18,-,TRBJ2-7,-,CASSLGGHYEQYF,TGTGCCAGCTCACTGGGGGGCCACTACGAGCAGTACTTC
TRBV5-5,-,TRBJ1-6,-,CASSLVSGRTASPLHF,TGTGCCAGCAGCTTGGTCTCCGGCAGGACGGCTTCACCCCTCCACTTT
TRBV4-1,-,TRBJ1-5,-,CASSQEPGGWQPQHF,TGCGCCAGCAGCCAAGAGCCCGGGGGCTGGCAGCCCCAGCATTTT
TRBV6-5,-,TRBJ1-3,-,CASTKGLEGNTIYF,TGTGCCAGCACGAAGGGGTTGGAAGGAAACACCATATATTTT
TRBV7-9,-,TRBJ1-2,-,CASSLEGSF,TGTGCCAGCAGCTTAGAAGGGTCTTTC